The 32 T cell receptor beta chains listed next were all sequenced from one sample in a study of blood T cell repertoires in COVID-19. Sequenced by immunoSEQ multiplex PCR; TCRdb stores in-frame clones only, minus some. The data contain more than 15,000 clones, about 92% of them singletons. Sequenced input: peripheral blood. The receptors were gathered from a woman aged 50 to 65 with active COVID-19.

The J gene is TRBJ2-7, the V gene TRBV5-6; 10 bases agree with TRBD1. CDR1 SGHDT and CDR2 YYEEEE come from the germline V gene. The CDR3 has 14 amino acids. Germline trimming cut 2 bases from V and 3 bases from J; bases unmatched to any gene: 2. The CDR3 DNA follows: TGTGCCAGCAGCTTTGGGGACAGGGGCTACGAGCAGTACTTC. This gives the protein CASSFGDRGYEQYF.

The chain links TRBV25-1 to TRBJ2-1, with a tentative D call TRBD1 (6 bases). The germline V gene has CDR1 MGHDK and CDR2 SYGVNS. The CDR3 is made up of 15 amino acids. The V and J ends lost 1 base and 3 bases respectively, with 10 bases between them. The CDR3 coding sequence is TGTGCCAGCAGTGAATTTGGACAGAACTACAATGAGCAGTTCTTC. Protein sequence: CASSEFGQNYNEQFF.

The DNA of the CDR3 is TGTGCCAGCAGTCTGACTAGTAACACCGGGGAGCTGTTTTTT. This sequence encodes CASSLTSNTGELFF. This chain connects TRBV7-9 to TRBJ2-2; D is perhaps TRBD2 (6 bases). Germline values: CDR1 SEHNR, CDR2 FQNEAQ (reference sequence). V lost 6 bases, J lost 2 bases, and 10 bases lay in between. CDR3 length equals 14 residues.

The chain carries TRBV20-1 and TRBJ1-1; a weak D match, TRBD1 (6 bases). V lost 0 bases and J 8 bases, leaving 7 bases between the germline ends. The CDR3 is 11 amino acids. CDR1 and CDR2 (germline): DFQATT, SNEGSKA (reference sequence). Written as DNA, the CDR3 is TGCAGTGCTAGAGATGACAGGGAAGCTTTCTTT. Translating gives CSARDDREAFF.

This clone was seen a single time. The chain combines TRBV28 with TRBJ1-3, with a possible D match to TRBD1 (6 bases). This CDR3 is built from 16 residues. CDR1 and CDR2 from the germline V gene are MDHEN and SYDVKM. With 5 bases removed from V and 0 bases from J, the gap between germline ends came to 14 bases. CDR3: CASSPSWDNSGNTIYF. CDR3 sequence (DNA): TGTGCCAGCAGTCCCTCTTGGGACAACTCTGGAAACACCATATATTTT.

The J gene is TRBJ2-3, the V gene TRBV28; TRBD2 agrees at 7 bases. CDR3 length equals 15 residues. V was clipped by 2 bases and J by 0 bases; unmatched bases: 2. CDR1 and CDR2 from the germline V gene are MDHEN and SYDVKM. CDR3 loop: CASSLSGASTDTQYF. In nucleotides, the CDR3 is TGTGCCAGCAGTTTAAGCGGGGCTAGCACAGATACGCAGTATTTT.

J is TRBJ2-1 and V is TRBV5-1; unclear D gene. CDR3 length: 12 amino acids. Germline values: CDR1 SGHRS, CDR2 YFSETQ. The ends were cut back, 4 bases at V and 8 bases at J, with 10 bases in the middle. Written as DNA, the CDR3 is TGCGCCAGCAGCCTCCCCTCCCATGAGCAGTTCTTC. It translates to CASSLPSHEQFF.

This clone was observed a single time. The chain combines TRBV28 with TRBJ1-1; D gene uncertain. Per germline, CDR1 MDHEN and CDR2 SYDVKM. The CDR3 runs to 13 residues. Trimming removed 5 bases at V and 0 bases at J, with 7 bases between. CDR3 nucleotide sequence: TGTGCCAGCAGTCCACCAGTGAACACTGAAGCTTTCTTT. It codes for CASSPPVNTEAFF.

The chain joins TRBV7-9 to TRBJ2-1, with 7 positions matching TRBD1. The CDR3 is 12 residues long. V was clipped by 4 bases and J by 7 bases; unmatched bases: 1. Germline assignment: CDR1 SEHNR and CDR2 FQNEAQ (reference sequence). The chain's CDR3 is CASSSGQNEQFF. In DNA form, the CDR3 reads TGTGCCAGCAGCTCGGGACAGAATGAGCAGTTCTTC.

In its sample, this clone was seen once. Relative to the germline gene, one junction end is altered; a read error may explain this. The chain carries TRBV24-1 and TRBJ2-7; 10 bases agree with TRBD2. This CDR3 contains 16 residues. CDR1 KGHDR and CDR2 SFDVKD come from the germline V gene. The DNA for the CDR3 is TGTGCCACCAGTGACTCGGCTAGCGGGAGCTCCCACGAGCAGTACTTC. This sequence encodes CATSDSASGSSHEQYF.

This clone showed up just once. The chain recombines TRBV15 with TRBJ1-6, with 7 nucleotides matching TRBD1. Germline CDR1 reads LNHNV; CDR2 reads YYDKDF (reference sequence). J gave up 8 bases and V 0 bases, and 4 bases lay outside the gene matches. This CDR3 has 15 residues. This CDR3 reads CATSRDRDSYSPLHF. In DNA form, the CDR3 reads TGTGCCACCAGCAGAGATCGGGACAGTTATTCACCCCTCCACTTT.

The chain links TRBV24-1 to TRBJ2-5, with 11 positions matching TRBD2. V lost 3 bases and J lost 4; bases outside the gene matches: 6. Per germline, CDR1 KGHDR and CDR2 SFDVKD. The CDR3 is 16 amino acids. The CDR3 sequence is CATSDLTSGVGETQYF. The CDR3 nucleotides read TGTGCCACCAGTGATCTGACTAGCGGGGTCGGAGAGACCCAGTACTTC.

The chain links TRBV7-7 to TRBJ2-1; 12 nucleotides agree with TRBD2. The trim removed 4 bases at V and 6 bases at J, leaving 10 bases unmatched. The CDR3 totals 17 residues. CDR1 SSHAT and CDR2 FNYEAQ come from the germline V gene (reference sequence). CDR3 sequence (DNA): TGTGCCAGCAGCTCCTTGATCGGGACTAGCGGGCTCAATGAGCAGTTCTTC. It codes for CASSSLIGTSGLNEQFF.

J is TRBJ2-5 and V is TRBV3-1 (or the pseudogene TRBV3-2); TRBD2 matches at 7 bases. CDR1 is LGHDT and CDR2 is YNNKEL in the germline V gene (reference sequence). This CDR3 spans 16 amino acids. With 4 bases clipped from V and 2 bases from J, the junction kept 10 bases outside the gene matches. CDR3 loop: CASSPLFSSGQETQYF. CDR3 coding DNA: TGTGCCAGCAGCCCCCTTTTTTCTAGCGGACAAGAGACCCAGTACTTC.

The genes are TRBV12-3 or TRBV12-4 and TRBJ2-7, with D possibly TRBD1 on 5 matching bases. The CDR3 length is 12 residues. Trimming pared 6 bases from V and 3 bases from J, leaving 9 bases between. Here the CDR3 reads CASSTGDYEQYF. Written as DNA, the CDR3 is TGTGCCAGCAGCACAGGAGACTACGAGCAGTACTTC.

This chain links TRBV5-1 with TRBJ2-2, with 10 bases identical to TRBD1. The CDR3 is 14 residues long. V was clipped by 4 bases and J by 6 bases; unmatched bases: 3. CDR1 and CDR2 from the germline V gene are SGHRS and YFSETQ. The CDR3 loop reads CASSRGQGAGELFF. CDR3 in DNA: TGCGCCAGCAGCAGAGGACAGGGGGCCGGGGAGCTGTTTTTT.

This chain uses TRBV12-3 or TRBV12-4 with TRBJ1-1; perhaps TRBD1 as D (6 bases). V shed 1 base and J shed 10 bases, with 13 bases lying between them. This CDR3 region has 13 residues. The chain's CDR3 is CASSLEEAGAAFF. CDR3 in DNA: TGTGCCAGCAGTTTAGAAGAGGCAGGGGCAGCTTTCTTT.

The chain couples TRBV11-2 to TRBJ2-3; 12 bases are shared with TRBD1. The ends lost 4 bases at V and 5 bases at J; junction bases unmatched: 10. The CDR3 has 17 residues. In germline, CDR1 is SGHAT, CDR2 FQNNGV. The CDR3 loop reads CASSSEPGQGAEDTQYF. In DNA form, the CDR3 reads TGTGCCAGCAGCTCCGAGCCGGGACAGGGGGCTGAAGATACGCAGTATTTT.

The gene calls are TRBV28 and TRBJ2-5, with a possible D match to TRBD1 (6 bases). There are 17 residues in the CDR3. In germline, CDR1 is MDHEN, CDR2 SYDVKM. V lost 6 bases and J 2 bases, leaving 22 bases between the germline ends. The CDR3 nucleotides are TGTGCCAGCAGCCCCACGACAGGCCGGGCTGGGCAAGAGACCCAGTACTTC. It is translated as CASSPTTGRAGQETQYF.

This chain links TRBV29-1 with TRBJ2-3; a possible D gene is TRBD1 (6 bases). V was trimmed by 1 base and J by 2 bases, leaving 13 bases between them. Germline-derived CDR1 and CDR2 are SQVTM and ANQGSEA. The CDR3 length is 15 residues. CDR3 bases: TGCAGCGTTGAAGTTACAGGGCCTTCCACAGATACGCAGTATTTT. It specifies CSVEVTGPSTDTQYF.

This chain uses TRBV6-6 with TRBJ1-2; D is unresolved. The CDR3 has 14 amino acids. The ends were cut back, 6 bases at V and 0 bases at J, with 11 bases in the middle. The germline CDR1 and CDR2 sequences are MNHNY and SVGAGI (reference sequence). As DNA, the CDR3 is TGTGCCAGCAGCTTAGAGGGTCCTAACTATGGCTACACCTTC. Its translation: CASSLEGPNYGYTF.

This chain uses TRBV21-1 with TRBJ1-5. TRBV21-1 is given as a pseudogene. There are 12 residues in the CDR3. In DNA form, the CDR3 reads TGTGCCAGCACCCGAGCCAATCAGCCCCAGCATTTT. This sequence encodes CASTRANQPQHF.

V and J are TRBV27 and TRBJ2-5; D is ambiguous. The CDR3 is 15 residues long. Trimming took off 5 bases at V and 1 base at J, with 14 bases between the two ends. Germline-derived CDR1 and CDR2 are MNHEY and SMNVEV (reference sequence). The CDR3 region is CASSASRHPQETQYF. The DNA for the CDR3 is TGTGCCAGCAGTGCATCTCGACACCCCCAAGAGACCCAGTACTTC.

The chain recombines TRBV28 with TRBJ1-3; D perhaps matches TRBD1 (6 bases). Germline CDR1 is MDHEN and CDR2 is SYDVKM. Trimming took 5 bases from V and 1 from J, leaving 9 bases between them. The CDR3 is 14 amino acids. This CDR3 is CASSLQGSGNTIYF. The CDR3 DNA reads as TGTGCCAGCAGTCTACAGGGTTCTGGAAACACCATATATTTT.

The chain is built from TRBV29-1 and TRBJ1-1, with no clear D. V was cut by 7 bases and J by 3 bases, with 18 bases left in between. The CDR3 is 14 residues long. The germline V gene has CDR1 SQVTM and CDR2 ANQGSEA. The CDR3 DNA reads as TGCAGCGCCCGGGATTCCCGCCGGGACACTGAAGCTTTCTTT. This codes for CSARDSRRDTEAFF. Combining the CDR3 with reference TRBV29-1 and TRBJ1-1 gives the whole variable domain SAVISQKPSRDICQRGTSLTIQCQVDSQVTMMFWYRQQPGQSLTLIATANQGSEATYESGFVIDKFPISRPNLTFSTLTVSNMSPEDSSIYLCSARDSRRDTEAFFGQGTRLTVV.

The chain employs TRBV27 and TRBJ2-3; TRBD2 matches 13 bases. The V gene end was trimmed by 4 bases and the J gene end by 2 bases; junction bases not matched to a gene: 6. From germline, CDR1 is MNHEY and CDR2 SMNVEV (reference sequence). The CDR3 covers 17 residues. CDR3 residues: CASSSPGTSGDTDTQYF. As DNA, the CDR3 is TGTGCCAGCAGTTCGCCCGGGACTAGCGGGGACACAGATACGCAGTATTTT.

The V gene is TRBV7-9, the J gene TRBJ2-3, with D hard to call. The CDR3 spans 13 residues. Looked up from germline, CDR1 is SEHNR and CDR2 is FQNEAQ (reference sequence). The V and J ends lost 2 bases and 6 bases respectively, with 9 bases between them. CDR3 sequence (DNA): TGTGCCAGCAGCTTACTCACTTCGGATACGCAGTATTTT. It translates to CASSLLTSDTQYF.

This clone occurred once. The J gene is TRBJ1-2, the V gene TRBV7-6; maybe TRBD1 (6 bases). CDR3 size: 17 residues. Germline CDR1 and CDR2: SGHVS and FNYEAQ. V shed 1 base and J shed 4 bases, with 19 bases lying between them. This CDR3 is CASSLVQGPVLSYGYTF. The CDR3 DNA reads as TGTGCCAGCAGCTTAGTACAGGGCCCCGTTCTCTCCTATGGCTACACCTTC. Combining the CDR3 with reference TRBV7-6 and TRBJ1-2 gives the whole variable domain GAGVSQSPRYKVTKRGQDVALRCDPISGHVSLYWYRQALGQGPEFLTYFNYEAQQDKSGLPNDRFSAERPEGSISTLTIQRTEQRDSAMYRCASSLVQGPVLSYGYTFGSGTRLTVV.

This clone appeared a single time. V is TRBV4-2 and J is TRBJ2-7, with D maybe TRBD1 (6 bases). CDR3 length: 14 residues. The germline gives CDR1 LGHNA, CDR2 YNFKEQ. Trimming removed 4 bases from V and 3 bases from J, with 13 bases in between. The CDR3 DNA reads TGTGCCAGCAGCCCTAGACAGGACCTCTACGAGCAGTACTTC. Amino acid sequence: CASSPRQDLYEQYF.

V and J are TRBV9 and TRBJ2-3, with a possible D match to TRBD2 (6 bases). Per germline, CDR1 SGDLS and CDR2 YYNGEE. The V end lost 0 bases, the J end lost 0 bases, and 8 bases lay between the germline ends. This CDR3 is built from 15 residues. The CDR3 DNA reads TGTGCCAGCAGCGTAGGCGGGGCTAGCACAGATACGCAGTATTTT. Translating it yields CASSVGGASTDTQYF.

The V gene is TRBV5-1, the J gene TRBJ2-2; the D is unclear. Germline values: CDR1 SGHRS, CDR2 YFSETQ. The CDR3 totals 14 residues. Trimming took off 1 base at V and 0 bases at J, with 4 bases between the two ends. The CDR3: CASSLLPNTGELFF. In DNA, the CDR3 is TGCGCCAGCAGCTTGCTTCCGAACACCGGGGAGCTGTTTTTT.

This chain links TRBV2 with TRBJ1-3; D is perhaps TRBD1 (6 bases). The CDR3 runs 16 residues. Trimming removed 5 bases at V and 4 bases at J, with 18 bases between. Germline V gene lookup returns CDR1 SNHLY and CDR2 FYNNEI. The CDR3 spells CASSFTGGASGNTIYF. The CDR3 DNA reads TGTGCCAGCAGTTTCACCGGGGGGGCGTCCGGAAACACCATATATTTT.